This TCR beta chain stems from a study of radiotherapy plus CTLA-4 blockade in lung cancer. Data came from immunoSEQ multiplex PCR; TCRdb stores just in-frame clones and leaves some out. The sample has about 85,000 clones; approximately 86% are singletons. In the case of this clone: No antigen is known for it.

The germline CDR1 and CDR2 sequences are LNHDA and SQIVND (reference sequence). The CDR3 is 16 residues long. Trimming stripped 3 bases from V and 0 bases from J, with 12 bases between. Study-wide points: Early blood T cell clone dynamics, with interferon-beta, were reported to best predict response. TCR clones from tumors expanded in blood after radiotherapy plus ipilimumab.

The clonotype originates from a human donor with non-small cell lung cancer who had a partial response to radiotherapy plus ipilimumab. Sample: peripheral blood, taken from a patient treated with radiotherapy plus ipilimumab. The V gene is TRBV19, the J gene TRBJ1-5; D gene unclear. The CDR3 is CASSILRGHSNQPQHF. The CDR3 nucleotides are TGTGCCAGTAGTATTCTTCGGGGTCATAGCAATCAGCCCCAGCATTTT.